This T cell receptor beta chain was captured by sequencing in a study of regulatory T cells in long-lasting Graves disease. General observations from the study: Fewer public clonotypes were shared by new patients (under 1,000) than by persistent patients (approximately 2,700). Results may be inaccurate due to the small sample size.

Turning to this clonotype: Its specificity is not known.

The time point was: persistent/refractory GD, antithyroid drugs over 5 years with positive TRAb. Making the TCR library involved RNA that had been extracted from PBMCs. Xi'an, China, was home to the endocrinology department that provided patients. With iRepertoire HTBI primers and Arm-PCR of CDR3 regions, TCR beta libraries were built. TCRdb recomputed calls from the multiplex PCR reads with MiXCR, one row per CDR3 protein. The sample holds around 460,000 distinct CDR3 sequences; approximately 22% are singletons and the top ten take roughly 14%. The CDR3 is 10 residues long. V shed 3 bases and J shed 6 bases, with 3 bases lying between them. The germline V gene encodes CDR1 LGHNT and CDR2 FRNRAP.

The sequence came from a female donor with Graves disease. This material consisted of peripheral blood mononuclear cells (PBMCs), taken when the disease was refractory, from a patient treated with antithyroid drugs. The genes are TRBV12-5 and TRBJ2-7; D is unresolved. CDR3 nucleotides: TGTGCTAGTGGTTTCACCGAGCAGTACTTC. Translating it yields CASGFTEQYF.